This is a list of T cell receptor beta chains from one sample in a study of blood T cell repertoires in COVID-19. Data came from immunoSEQ multiplex PCR; TCRdb stores just in-frame clones and leaves some out. The top ten hold about 4.3% of the sample, which has about 480,000 clones, approximately 90% seen once. The sequenced material came from peripheral blood. Source of these receptors: a woman under 40 with acute or convalescent COVID-19. CDR3s include the opening cysteine and the closing phenylalanine or tryptophan. Fields, in order: V gene, clone size, D gene, J gene, CDR3 protein, CDR3 DNA. A D gene is named only where the DNA matches it firmly. Size tells how often a clone was seen (once, few, many) or the class of an expanded clone, and some rows leave it out.

>TRBV4-1|NA|NA|TRBJ2-7
CASSHQVTERDTHYEQYF
TGCGCCAGCAGCCATCAAGTAACCGAAAGGGACACTCACTACGAGCAGTACTTC
>TRBV5-1|few|TRBD1|TRBJ2-7
CASGGQGNYEQYF
TGCGCCAGCGGGGGACAGGGTAATTACGAGCAGTACTTC
>TRBV7-9|NA|NA|TRBJ1-5
CASSGAGGSNQPQHF
TGTGCCAGCAGCGGGGCGGGGGGTAGCAATCAGCCCCAGCATTTT
>TRBV2|NA|NA|TRBJ1-2
CASIPDSGRGVGYTF
TGTGCCAGCATTCCAGACTCCGGTCGGGGGGTGGGCTACACCTTC
>TRBV9|NA|NA|TRBJ1-4
CASSNSGQYNEKLFF
TGTGCCAGCAGCAACTCAGGACAGTATAATGAAAAACTGTTTTTT
>TRBV5-1|once|TRBD1|TRBJ2-5
CASSLVAWDSLQETQYF
TGCGCCAGCAGCTTGGTAGCTTGGGACAGCCTCCAAGAGACCCAGTACTTC
>TRBV27|NA|TRBD1|TRBJ1-1
CASSLRAGGGTEAFF
TGTGCCAGCAGTTTACGGGCAGGGGGCGGCACTGAAGCTTTCTTT
>TRBV9|NA|TRBD2|TRBJ2-1
CASSPRAGGGAEQFF
TGTGCCAGCAGCCCCCGGGCCGGGGGGGGCGCTGAGCAGTTCTTC
>TRBV5-1|once|TRBD1|TRBJ1-4
CASSWGGQGGTNEKLFF
TGCGCCAGCAGCTGGGGCGGACAGGGTGGAACTAATGAAAAACTGTTTTTT
>TRBV11-2|NA|NA|TRBJ2-7
CASSSEPGSYEQYF
TGTGCCAGCAGCTCAGAACCCGGGAGTTACGAGCAGTACTTC
>TRBV19|NA|TRBD2|TRBJ2-1
CASRKISGEYNEQFF
TGTGCCAGTAGGAAAATTAGCGGGGAGTACAATGAGCAGTTCTTC
>TRBV9|NA|NA|TRBJ1-1
CASSVVGSNTEAFF
TGTGCCAGCAGCGTAGTCGGGTCAAACACTGAAGCTTTCTTT
>TRBV5-1|NA|TRBD2|TRBJ2-5
CASSLDSGGAQETQYF
TGCGCCAGCAGCTTGGATAGCGGGGGGGCTCAAGAGACCCAGTACTTC
>TRBV5-5|NA|NA|TRBJ1-6
CASSKITGDNSPLHF
TGTGCCAGCAGCAAGATAACAGGAGATAATTCACCCCTCCACTTT
>TRBV5-1|few|TRBD1|TRBJ1-1
CASSSLTGGNTEAFF
TGCGCCAGCAGCTCGCTGACAGGGGGAAACACTGAAGCTTTCTTT
>TRBV5-4|NA|NA|TRBJ2-4
CASSGSGVGKNIQYF
TGTGCCAGCAGCGGCTCAGGGGTGGGCAAAAACATTCAGTACTTC
>TRBV28|NA|NA|TRBJ1-2
CGTYPGLNYGYTF
TGTGGCACCTACCCGGGTCTTAACTATGGCTACACCTTC
>TRBV20-1|NA|NA|TRBJ2-7
CSASRQTSTYEQYF
TGCAGTGCTAGTAGACAGACCTCGACCTACGAGCAGTACTTC
>TRBV6-5|NA|NA|TRBJ2-3
CASSYGGNTDTQYF
TGTGCCAGCAGTTATGGGGGGAACACAGATACGCAGTATTTT
>TRBV5-4|NA|NA|TRBJ1-1
CASTLRGDLSGAFF
TGTGCCAGCACCCTACGGGGTGATCTCTCTGGAGCTTTCTTT
>TRBV29-1|NA|TRBD1|TRBJ1-2
CSVPGQGYTF
TGCAGCGTCCCGGGACAGGGATACACCTTC
>TRBV4-1|NA|TRBD1|TRBJ2-3
CASSQNRGATYTQYF
TGCGCCAGCAGCCAAAACAGGGGGGCTACGTATACGCAGTATTTT
>TRBV28|NA|NA|TRBJ2-5
CASSFGQQETQYF
TGTGCCAGCAGTTTCGGACAGCAAGAGACCCAGTACTTC
>TRBV7-2|NA|TRBD2|TRBJ2-3
CASSLGLAGVTDTQYF
TGTGCCAGCAGCCTTGGACTAGCGGGGGTCACAGATACGCAGTATTTT
>TRBV7-2|NA|NA|TRBJ2-2
CASSSQGQGTGELFF
TGTGCCAGCAGCTCCCAGGGGCAAGGCACCGGGGAGCTGTTTTTT
>TRBV11-2|NA|NA|TRBJ2-7
CASSPRQSLRDEQYF
TGTGCCAGCAGCCCCCGACAATCCCTCAGGGACGAGCAGTACTTC
>TRBV29-1|NA|TRBD1|TRBJ2-3
CSVEDSGQLLTDTQYF
TGCAGCGTTGAAGACTCGGGACAGCTTCTCACAGATACGCAGTATTTT
>TRBV7-9|NA|NA|TRBJ2-5
CASSLGARETQYF
TGTGCCAGCAGCTTAGGAGCCCGAGAGACCCAGTACTTC
>TRBV2|NA|TRBD2|TRBJ2-7
CASSEERGGPYF
TGTGCCAGCAGTGAGGAGCGGGGGGGCCCGTACTTC
>TRBV6-4|NA|TRBD1|TRBJ2-3
CASSGQGGTDTQYF
TGTGCCAGCAGTGGACAGGGGGGCACAGATACGCAGTATTTT
>TRBV14|NA|NA|TRBJ2-1
CASSQAGPHNEQFF
TGTGCCAGCAGCCAGGCGGGGCCTCACAATGAGCAGTTCTTC
>TRBV9|NA|NA|TRBJ2-1
CASSDRVGGNEQFF
TGTGCCAGCAGCGACAGGGTAGGCGGCAATGAGCAGTTCTTC
>TRBV28|NA|TRBD1|TRBJ2-5
CASNTDRGRETQYF
TGTGCCAGCAATACGGACAGGGGGAGGGAGACCCAGTACTTC
>TRBV5-5|NA|TRBD1|TRBJ1-1
CASSLAQGGNTEAFF
TGTGCCAGCAGCTTGGCCCAGGGGGGGAACACTGAAGCTTTCTTT
>TRBV9|NA|TRBD1|TRBJ1-5
CASSVGVGGGSQPQHF
TGTGCCAGCAGCGTAGGGGTAGGGGGCGGCAGTCAGCCCCAGCATTTT
>TRBV6-5|NA|NA|TRBJ1-5
CASSYDRRKQPQHF
TGTGCCAGCAGTTACGACAGAAGGAAGCAGCCCCAGCATTTT
>TRBV28|NA|TRBD1|TRBJ2-2
CATLQGASGELFF
TGTGCCACACTACAGGGGGCAAGCGGGGAGCTGTTTTTT